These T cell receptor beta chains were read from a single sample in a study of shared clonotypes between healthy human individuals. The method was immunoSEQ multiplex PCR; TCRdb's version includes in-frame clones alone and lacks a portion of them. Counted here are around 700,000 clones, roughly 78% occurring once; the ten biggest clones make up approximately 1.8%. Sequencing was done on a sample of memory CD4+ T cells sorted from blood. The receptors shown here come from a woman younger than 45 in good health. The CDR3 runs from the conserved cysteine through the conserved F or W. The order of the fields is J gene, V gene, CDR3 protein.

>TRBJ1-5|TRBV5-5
CASSLGATDGNQPQHF
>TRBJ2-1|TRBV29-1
CSVGFSSGSRNEQFF
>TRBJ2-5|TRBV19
CASSSQKETQYF
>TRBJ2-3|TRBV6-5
CASSWADTQYF
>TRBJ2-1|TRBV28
CASSPTSGRLGQFF
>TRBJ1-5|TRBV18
CASSPTTGVGQPQHF
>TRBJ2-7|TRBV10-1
CASSASAGQGSYEQYF
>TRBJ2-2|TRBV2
CASRATSNTGELFF
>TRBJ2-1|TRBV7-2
CASSFYNEQFF
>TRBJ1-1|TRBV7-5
CASSYQQGGDTEAFF
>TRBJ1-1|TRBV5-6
CASSLRPLVNTEAFF
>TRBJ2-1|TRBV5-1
CASSLVTSGRENEQFF
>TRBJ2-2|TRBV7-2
CASSLGRGTNTGELFF
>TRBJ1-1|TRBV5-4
CASTLLGMKSEAFF
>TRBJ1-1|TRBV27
CASSFLAGRAFF
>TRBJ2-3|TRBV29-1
CSVIRQGATDTQYF
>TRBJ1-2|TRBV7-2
CASSSIQGRNGYTF
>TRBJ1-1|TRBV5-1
CASSLMRDTEAFF
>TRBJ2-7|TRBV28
CASSLPGGVYEQYF
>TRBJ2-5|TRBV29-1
CSVEDPSRFKTQYF
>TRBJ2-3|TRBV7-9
CASSLLKTSGRVNTQYF
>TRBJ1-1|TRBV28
CASSLSSLGLGDHTEAFF
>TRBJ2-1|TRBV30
CAWSRLAVGTNEQFF
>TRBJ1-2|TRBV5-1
CASTNTGRETCTF
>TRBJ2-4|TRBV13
CASRRLEDKNIQYF
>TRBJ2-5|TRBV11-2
CASSWAEGTGGWETQYF
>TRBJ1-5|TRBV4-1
CASSQDSWDDQPQHF
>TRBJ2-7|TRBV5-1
CASSLTSGRVNGEQYF
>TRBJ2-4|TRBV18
CASSPGGEGQFQYF
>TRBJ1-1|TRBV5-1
CASSLGAVGENTEAFF
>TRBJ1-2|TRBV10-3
CAIRDSANYGYTF
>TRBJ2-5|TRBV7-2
CASSDPYLRGRETQYF
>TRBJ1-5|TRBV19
CASRQIRQHNQPQHF
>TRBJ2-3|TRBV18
CASSPRTAADTQYF
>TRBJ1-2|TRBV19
CASREGGRYGYTF
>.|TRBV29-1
CSVERGYEQYF
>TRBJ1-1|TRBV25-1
CASSEGSTVVF
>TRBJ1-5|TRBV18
CASSPLENQPQHF
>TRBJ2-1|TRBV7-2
CASSLSAVSSYNEQFF
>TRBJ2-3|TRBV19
CASTYGGTDTQYF
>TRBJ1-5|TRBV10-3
CAISESATGFQPQHF
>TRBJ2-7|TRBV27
CASRLLQGASYEQYF